The 2 T cell receptor beta chains reported below all come from one sample, sequenced in a study of T cells in Graves' hyperthyroidism and ophthalmopathy. Amplified TCR beta CDR3 regions came from RNA transcripts. First-round RT-PCR of the TCR CDR3 relied on the HTBI primer set. TCRdb recomputed calls from the multiplex PCR reads with MiXCR, one row per CDR3 protein. The sample holds roughly 240,000 distinct CDR3 sequences, 24% seen once. Sequenced material: blood. Source of these receptors: a woman aged 40 to 55 with Graves' ophthalmopathy.

This clonotype occurred many times. This chain connects TRBV14 to TRBJ2-7; TRBD1 matches 10 bases. The germline V gene has CDR1 SGHDN and CDR2 FVKESK. CDR3 length equals 14 residues. Trimming removed 4 bases from V and 7 bases from J; junction bases left unmatched: 7. Here the CDR3 DNA reads TGTGCCAGCAGCCCGAGACAGGGGGCGGAGGAGCAGTACTTC. Amino acids: CASSPRQGAEEQYF. The whole variable domain, filled in from reference TRBV14 and TRBJ2-7, reads EAGVTQFPSHSVIEKGQTVTLRCDPISGHDNLYWYRRVMGKEIKFLLHFVKESKQDESGMPNNRFLAERTGGTYSTLKVQPAELEDSGVYFCASSPRQGAEEQYFGPGTRLTVT.

This clonotype has ten or more counts. This sequence joins TRBV12-3 or TRBV12-4 and TRBJ1-2; no firm D call. The V gene lost 6 bases and the J gene lost 4 bases, with 15 bases spanning the gap. This CDR3 contains 14 residues. The CDR3 loop reads CASSQTGFGYGYTF. CDR3 DNA: TGTGCCAGCAGCCAAACCGGGTTCGGCTATGGCTACACCTTC.